This entry describes one T cell receptor (beta chain). From the RT-PCR reads, TCRdb called clonotypes with MiXCR, one entry per CDR3 protein. The data show more than 550,000 distinct CDR3 sequences, 14% seen once. The length of the CDR3 is 17 residues. The J segment lost 3 bases and the V segment lost 0 bases, leaving 10 bases of the junction unmatched. Germline lookup yields CDR1 SGHRS and CDR2 YFSETQ. The rearrangement uses TRBV5-1 and TRBJ2-3; the match to TRBD2 covers 7 bases. Specimen: memory CD4+ T cells from blood. This clonotype was obtained from a female donor in good health, serving as a healthy control. The CDR3 loop is CASSLVRYAGVTDTQYF. DNA for the CDR3: TGCGCCAGCAGCTTGGTGAGGTATGCGGGGGTGACAGATACGCAGTATTTT.